The rows below give T cell receptor beta chains drawn from one sample of a study of Ad26.COV2.S vaccination and SARS-CoV-2 variants. Libraries were prepared by immunoSEQ multiplex PCR; TCRdb keeps only in-frame clonotypes and omits some of them. The sample has 380,000 or so clones, around four fifths seen once. Here the sequenced sample was peripheral blood, taken in a trial of Ad26.COV2.S vaccine versus placebo. The receptors come from a person between 18 and 65 years old who received the Ad26.COV2.S COVID-19 vaccine or a placebo. CDR3s include the opening cysteine and the closing phenylalanine or tryptophan. The D gene is left open where the match is weak. Some rows have no size entry. The others give once, few or many, or a class for an expanded clone.

V: TRBV7-9
D: -
J: TRBJ2-1
size: -
CDR3: CASSPVGDLDNEQFF
DNA: TGTGCCAGCAGTCCAGTGGGGGACCTGGACAATGAGCAGTTCTTC

V: TRBV7-8
D: -
J: TRBJ1-1
size: -
CDR3: CASSLVRQSTTEAFF
DNA: TGTGCCAGCAGCTTAGTGCGGCAGAGCACCACTGAAGCTTTCTTT

V: TRBV6-2/TRBV6-3
D: -
J: TRBJ2-6
size: few
CDR3: CASSYGPPGANVLTF
DNA: TGTGCCAGCAGTTACGGTCCCCCCGGGGCCAACGTCCTGACTTTC

V: TRBV6-5
D: TRBD1
J: TRBJ1-6
size: -
CDR3: CASTYDRAFPLHF
DNA: TGTGCCAGCACCTACGACAGGGCCTTTCCCCTCCACTTT

V: TRBV7-2
D: -
J: TRBJ2-7
size: -
CDR3: CASSQGRRGISYEQYF
DNA: TGTGCCAGCAGCCAAGGGCGAAGGGGGATCTCCTACGAGCAGTACTTC

V: TRBV19
D: -
J: TRBJ1-1
size: -
CDR3: CASSIGSWTEAFF
DNA: TGTGCCAGTAGTATAGGGAGTTGGACTGAAGCTTTCTTT

V: TRBV12-3/TRBV12-4
D: -
J: TRBJ1-5
size: -
CDR3: CASERGLGQPQHF
DNA: TGTGCCAGCGAGAGGGGACTTGGTCAGCCCCAGCATTTT

V: TRBV24-1
D: TRBD1
J: TRBJ1-2
size: -
CDR3: CATSHGTGLDGYTF
DNA: TGTGCCACCAGCCACGGGACAGGCTTGGATGGCTACACCTTC

V: TRBV28
D: -
J: TRBJ1-2
size: -
CDR3: CASYTPEFYGYTF
DNA: TGTGCCAGCTACACCCCGGAGTTCTATGGCTACACCTTC

V: TRBV5-1
D: -
J: TRBJ1-1
size: -
CDR3: CASTSQGTHTEAFF
DNA: TGCGCCAGCACCTCCCAGGGGACCCACACTGAAGCTTTCTTT

V: TRBV18
D: -
J: TRBJ2-6
size: -
CDR3: CASSPLPGPRTGANVLTF
DNA: TGTGCCAGCTCACCACTCCCCGGGCCGAGGACAGGGGCCAACGTCCTGACTTTC

V: TRBV6-2/TRBV6-3
D: -
J: TRBJ1-1
size: once
CDR3: CASSYWRGLTEAFF
DNA: TGTGCCAGCAGTTACTGGCGGGGGCTCACTGAAGCTTTCTTT

V: TRBV6-7
D: -
J: TRBJ2-1
size: once
CDR3: CASSYPQFF
DNA: TGTGCCAGCAGTTACCCCCAGTTCTTC

V: TRBV5-4
D: TRBD1
J: TRBJ1-1
size: -
CDR3: CASRNRGDPFNTEAFF
DNA: TGTGCCAGCAGAAACAGGGGGGATCCCTTTAACACTGAAGCTTTCTTT

V: TRBV18
D: TRBD1
J: TRBJ1-5
size: -
CDR3: CASSPGQGLNTGNQPQHF
DNA: TGTGCCAGCTCACCGGGACAGGGCTTAAATACGGGCAATCAGCCCCAGCATTTT

V: TRBV9
D: TRBD1
J: TRBJ1-2
size: -
CDR3: CASSVGQGAFYYGYTF
DNA: TGTGCCAGCAGCGTAGGACAGGGGGCTTTCTACTATGGCTACACCTTC

V: TRBV6-5
D: TRBD1
J: TRBJ2-2
size: -
CDR3: CASSYRTGIGELFF
DNA: TGTGCCAGCAGTTACCGGACAGGGATCGGGGAGCTGTTTTTT

V: TRBV5-1
D: TRBD1
J: TRBJ2-1
size: -
CDR3: CASSGTGNRYNEQFF
DNA: TGCGCCAGCAGCGGGACAGGGAATCGCTACAATGAGCAGTTCTTC

V: TRBV6-5
D: -
J: TRBJ1-2
size: few
CDR3: CASSYLSGTGYTF
DNA: TGTGCCAGCAGTTATCTGTCAGGGACCGGCTACACCTTC

V: TRBV28
D: -
J: TRBJ1-2
size: -
CDR3: CASSPDGGFYGYTF
DNA: TGTGCCAGCAGCCCTGACGGGGGGTTCTATGGCTACACCTTC

V: TRBV5-4
D: TRBD1
J: TRBJ1-6
size: -
CDR3: CASSFIGTGHSPLHF
DNA: TGTGCCAGCAGCTTCATTGGGACAGGTCATTCACCCCTCCACTTT

V: TRBV7-6
D: -
J: TRBJ2-5
size: -
CDR3: CASSSYRAGETQYF
DNA: TGTGCCAGCAGCTCATACAGGGCTGGGGAGACCCAGTACTTC

V: TRBV10-3
D: TRBD1
J: TRBJ1-4
size: -
CDR3: CAISADRENEKLFF
DNA: TGTGCCATCAGTGCGGACAGGGAAAATGAAAAACTGTTTTTT

V: TRBV6-5
D: -
J: TRBJ1-1
size: once
CDR3: CASRPIHLNTEAFF
DNA: TGTGCCAGCAGGCCCATCCATTTGAACACTGAAGCTTTCTTT

V: TRBV5-4
D: TRBD1
J: TRBJ2-5
size: -
CDR3: CASSSQNPGGETQYF
DNA: TGTGCCAGCAGCTCACAAAATCCAGGGGGAGAGACCCAGTACTTC

V: TRBV7-9
D: -
J: TRBJ1-5
size: -
CDR3: CASSSGGSYQPQHF
DNA: TGTGCCAGCAGTTCCGGGGGGTCCTATCAGCCCCAGCATTTT

V: TRBV11-2
D: TRBD1
J: TRBJ2-6
size: -
CDR3: CASSDRAHSGANVLTF
DNA: TGTGCCAGCAGCGACAGGGCGCACTCTGGGGCCAACGTCCTGACTTTC

V: TRBV7-2
D: -
J: TRBJ2-1
size: once
CDR3: CASAYGHSNVNQQFF
DNA: TGTGCCAGCGCCTACGGACACTCTAATGTGAATCAGCAGTTCTTC

V: TRBV30
D: TRBD1
J: TRBJ1-1
size: -
CDR3: CAWSVQGWAFF
DNA: TGTGCCTGGAGTGTACAGGGGTGGGCTTTCTTT

V: TRBV4-3
D: -
J: TRBJ2-7
size: -
CDR3: CASSQEKAGAYEQYF
DNA: TGCGCCAGCAGCCAAGAGAAGGCAGGGGCCTACGAGCAGTACTTC

V: TRBV3-1/TRBV3-2
D: -
J: TRBJ2-1
size: -
CDR3: CASSQVSSRERGQFF
DNA: TGTGCCAGCAGCCAAGTATCGTCCAGGGAACGAGGCCAGTTCTTC

V: TRBV21-1
D: -
J: TRBJ1-4
size: -
CDR3: CASSKKKRGIREKLFF
DNA: TGTGCCAGCAGCAAAAAGAAAAGGGGCATAAGGGAAAAACTGTTTTTT

V: TRBV20-1
D: TRBD1
J: TRBJ1-1
size: -
CDR3: CSASFARGRYTEAFF
DNA: TGCAGTGCTAGTTTCGCGAGGGGGCGGTACACTGAAGCTTTCTTT

V: TRBV5-5
D: -
J: TRBJ1-1
size: -
CDR3: CASSPTGPNTEAFF
DNA: TGTGCCAGCAGCCCCACAGGGCCGAACACTGAAGCTTTCTTT

V: TRBV18
D: -
J: TRBJ1-1
size: -
CDR3: CASSMNTEAFF
DNA: TGTGCCAGCTCGATGAACACTGAAGCTTTCTTT

V: TRBV7-3
D: -
J: TRBJ2-6
size: -
CDR3: CASSSGGSGANVLTF
DNA: TGTGCCAGCAGCTCGGGTGGGTCTGGGGCCAACGTCCTGACTTTC

V: TRBV19
D: -
J: TRBJ1-1
size: -
CDR3: CASRQVRVAFF
DNA: TGTGCCAGTAGGCAGGTCCGTGTGGCTTTCTTT

V: TRBV6-5
D: -
J: TRBJ2-7
size: -
CDR3: CASRTGAVGEQYF
DNA: TGTGCCAGCAGAACTGGTGCAGTGGGCGAGCAGTACTTC

V: TRBV5-4
D: -
J: TRBJ1-3
size: -
CDR3: CASSADRISGNTIYF
DNA: TGTGCCAGCAGCGCGGACCGAATCTCTGGAAACACCATATATTTT

V: TRBV6-5
D: TRBD2
J: TRBJ2-1
size: -
CDR3: CASSPQTSGRGEQFF
DNA: TGTGCCAGCAGTCCCCAGACTAGCGGGAGAGGTGAGCAGTTCTTC

V: TRBV12-3/TRBV12-4
D: TRBD1
J: TRBJ2-7
size: -
CDR3: CASSPQGHYEQYF
DNA: TGTGCCAGTTCTCCACAGGGGCACTACGAGCAGTACTTC

V: TRBV5-5
D: TRBD1
J: TRBJ1-5
size: few
CDR3: CASSFGQGFNQPQHF
DNA: TGTGCCAGCAGCTTCGGACAGGGATTTAATCAGCCCCAGCATTTT

V: TRBV5-4
D: -
J: TRBJ2-1
size: -
CDR3: CASSPLKGRGRNEQFF
DNA: TGTGCCAGCAGCCCCCTAAAAGGCAGGGGACGAAATGAGCAGTTCTTC

V: TRBV7-3
D: -
J: TRBJ2-1
size: -
CDR3: CASSLNWGPPQNEQFF
DNA: TGTGCCAGCAGCTTAAATTGGGGGCCGCCTCAAAATGAGCAGTTCTTC

V: TRBV12-3/TRBV12-4
D: -
J: TRBJ1-1
size: -
CDR3: CASSPRTTEAFF
DNA: TGTGCCAGCAGTCCAAGGACCACTGAAGCTTTCTTT

V: TRBV5-5
D: TRBD1
J: TRBJ1-1
size: -
CDR3: CASSLFGTGNTEAFF
DNA: TGTGCCAGCAGCTTGTTTGGGACAGGGAATACTGAAGCTTTCTTT

V: TRBV9
D: -
J: TRBJ1-2
size: once
CDR3: CASSAPRGGYTF
DNA: TGTGCCAGCAGCGCCCCCCGGGGAGGCTACACCTTC

V: TRBV2
D: -
J: TRBJ1-3
size: -
CDR3: CASSDRVSGNTIYF
DNA: TGTGCCAGCAGTGACAGGGTCTCTGGAAACACCATATATTTT

V: TRBV4-3
D: -
J: TRBJ1-2
size: -
CDR3: CASSQGASQGAYGYTF
DNA: TGCGCCAGCAGCCAAGGGGCAAGTCAGGGCGCCTATGGCTACACCTTC

V: TRBV29-1
D: -
J: TRBJ1-2
size: -
CDR3: CSVPLTGLGGYTF
DNA: TGCAGCGTTCCCCTCACGGGGCTAGGTGGCTACACCTTC

V: TRBV4-2
D: TRBD1
J: TRBJ2-2
size: few
CDR3: CASSQPGTGDLNTGELFF
DNA: TGTGCCAGCAGCCAGCCCGGGACAGGTGATTTGAACACCGGGGAGCTGTTTTTT

V: TRBV6-5
D: TRBD1
J: TRBJ1-2
size: -
CDR3: CASTRGQGLIHGYTF
DNA: TGTGCCAGCACTAGAGGACAGGGCCTCATCCATGGCTACACCTTC

V: TRBV5-6
D: TRBD1
J: TRBJ1-6
size: few
CDR3: CASRKHRGNSPLHF
DNA: TGTGCCAGCAGGAAGCACAGGGGCAATTCACCCCTCCACTTT